One sample yielded the 30 T cell receptor beta chains listed below, sequenced in a study of T cell repertoires in cytomegalovirus infection. From the reads, TCRdb called clonotypes with MiXCR, one entry per CDR3 protein. The sample includes hundreds of thousands of distinct CDR3 sequences, around 29% of them seen just once. For these receptors, no antigen is known. The specimen comprised cultured CD8+ T cells from PBMCs, sampled from culture after CMV antigen stimulation. These receptors originate from a human donor in good health (CMV status not recorded). Some clones in this sample may be carry-over from other donors' samples.

This chain joins TRBV5-1 and TRBJ1-2; possibly TRBD1 for D (5 bases). Between the trimmed V and J ends, which lost 2 bases and 3 bases, there was a span of 8 bases. Germline CDR1 is SGHRS and CDR2 is YFSETQ. The CDR3 has 13 residues. The CDR3 DNA reads TGCGCCAGCAGCTTCGACAGTGACTATGGCTACACCTTC. The encoded protein is CASSFDSDYGYTF.

This clonotype came up a few times. This sequence joins TRBV4-2 and TRBJ2-1; 9 bases fit TRBD2. The CDR3 consists of 17 residues. The V and J ends lost 3 bases and 10 bases, in that order; junction bases with no gene match: 16. Germline lookup yields CDR1 LGHNA and CDR2 YNFKEQ. CDR3 nucleotides: TGTGCCAGCAGCCATGGGGCCTGGGCTAGCGGGGAGGAGGAGCAGTTCTTC. This gives the protein CASSHGAWASGEEEQFF.

The V gene is TRBV12-5, the J gene TRBJ1-2, with unresolved D. V shed 4 bases and J shed 5 bases, with 11 bases lying between them. Looked up from germline, CDR1 is LGHNT and CDR2 is FRNRAP. There are 13 residues in the CDR3. CDR3 bases: TGTGCTAGTGGTTCAAATCCGTATTATGGCTACACCTTC. Its protein is CASGSNPYYGYTF.

CDR3 in amino acids: CSVEPWDRDPGGYNEQFF. CDR3 in DNA: TGCAGCGTTGAGCCCTGGGACAGGGACCCCGGAGGATACAATGAGCAGTTCTTC. The gene calls are TRBV29-1 and TRBJ2-1; the match to TRBD1 covers 9 bases. V was pared by 3 bases and J by 4 bases, with 16 bases of the junction left unmatched. The CDR3 length is 18 residues. Germline CDR1 is SQVTM and CDR2 is ANQGSEA.

This clonotype occurred many times. The CDR3 reads CASSLAVSGLIGELFF. In nucleotides, the CDR3 is TGTGCCAGCAGCTTAGCGGTTAGCGGGTTGATCGGGGAGCTGTTTTTT. V usage is TRBV7-6 and J usage is TRBJ2-2; 7 bases fit TRBD2. The CDR3 contains 16 residues. Germline loops: CDR1 SGHVS, CDR2 FNYEAQ. J was trimmed by 7 bases and V by 0 bases; bases with no gene match: 8. Using reference TRBV7-6 and TRBJ2-2 for the parts outside the CDR3, the full variable domain is GAGVSQSPRYKVTKRGQDVALRCDPISGHVSLYWYRQALGQGPEFLTYFNYEAQQDKSGLPNDRFSAERPEGSISTLTIQRTEQRDSAMYRCASSLAVSGLIGELFFGEGSRLTVL.

This clonotype was counted once. The V call is TRBV27, the J call TRBJ1-1; 10 bases line up with TRBD1. CDR1 MNHEY and CDR2 SMNVEV come from the germline V gene (reference sequence). V was clipped by 7 bases and J by 4 bases; unmatched bases: 6. The CDR3 contains 14 residues. The DNA for the CDR3 is TGTGCCAGCAAGACAGGGGGCTTGACCACTGAAGCTTTCTTT. Translation gives CASKTGGLTTEAFF.

The chain couples TRBV7-9 to TRBJ1-6; 9 positions agree with TRBD1. The V and J ends lost 10 bases and 7 bases, in that order; junction bases with no gene match: 11. The V gene's germline CDR1 is SEHNR and CDR2 FQNEAQ (reference sequence). This CDR3 is built from 15 residues. The CDR3 DNA follows: TGTGCCAACAGTCCGGACAGGGGAACAAATTCACCCCTCCACTTT. The encoded protein is CANSPDRGTNSPLHF.

This clonotype was seen a handful of times. V gene TRBV7-9 combines with J gene TRBJ2-1; TRBD1 aligns across 7 bases. CDR1 and CDR2 (germline): SEHNR, FQNEAQ (reference sequence). V lost 4 bases and J lost 4; bases outside the gene matches: 10. The CDR3 length is 16 residues. CDR3 nucleotide sequence: TGTGCCAGCAGCTCGGGACAGTCCCCGGCTTACAATGAGCAGTTCTTC. This sequence encodes CASSSGQSPAYNEQFF.

The chain combines TRBV27 with TRBJ1-2; no firm D call. The CDR3 spans 13 residues. Germline V gives CDR1 MNHEY, CDR2 SMNVEV (reference sequence). Trimming stripped 6 bases from V and 0 bases from J, with 8 bases between. CDR3 protein: CASSSPSNYGYTF. In DNA form, the CDR3 reads TGTGCCAGCAGCTCCCCATCTAACTATGGCTACACCTTC.

This chain uses TRBV12-3 or TRBV12-4 with TRBJ2-1, with 8 bases aligning to TRBD2. Trimming cost V 7 bases and J 6 bases; bases outside gene matches: 11. This CDR3 is 15 amino acids long. CDR3 sequence (DNA): TGTGCCAGCATCCAAGCGGGGGCCCAAGGCAATGAGCAGTTCTTC. This gives the protein CASIQAGAQGNEQFF.

V and J are TRBV11-3 and TRBJ2-5; 15 nucleotides align to TRBD2. The junction had 7 bases not matched to a gene; V was cut back by 4 bases and J by 4 bases. Germline V gene data show CDR1 as SGHNT and CDR2 as YENEEA. The CDR3 has 17 amino acids. The CDR3 region has the DNA TGTGCCAGCAGCTCCCGGACTAGCGGGGGGGCCTCAGAGACCCAGTACTTC. Its translation is CASSSRTSGGASETQYF.

This chain connects TRBV6-2 or TRBV6-3 to TRBJ2-7; D is unresolved. Per germline, CDR1 MNHEY and CDR2 SVGEGT. Trimming shortened V by 5 bases and J by 0 bases, and 11 bases separated the two germline ends. This CDR3 is built from 14 residues. The chain's CDR3 is CASSALRSSYEQYV. The CDR3 nucleotides read TGTGCCAGCAGTGCCCTACGGAGCTCCTACGAGCAGTACGTC.

This chain uses TRBV14 with TRBJ2-3, with 8 bases aligning to TRBD2. V lost 4 bases, J lost 1 base, and 16 bases stayed unmatched. Germline lookup yields CDR1 SGHDN and CDR2 FVKESK. This CDR3 region has 19 residues. The CDR3 sequence: CASSPTLFGLAGGTDTQYF. Written as DNA, the CDR3 is TGTGCCAGCAGCCCAACACTTTTTGGACTAGCAGGAGGCACAGATACGCAGTATTTT.

The genes are TRBV6-2 or TRBV6-3 and TRBJ2-1; TRBD2 agrees at 9 bases. Losses at the gene ends were 0 bases for V and 7 bases for J; bases not matched to a gene: 7. The germline CDR1 and CDR2 sequences are MNHEY and SVGEGT. CDR3 length equals 16 residues. Written as DNA, the CDR3 is TGTGCCAGCAGTTACTCTCGCGGGGGGGCTCGGAATGAGCAGTTCTTC. Translated: CASSYSRGGARNEQFF.

The chain combines TRBV11-1 with TRBJ2-3; D gene unclear. The V and J ends lost 1 base and 6 bases respectively, with 11 bases between them. CDR1 is SGHAT, CDR2 FQDESV, per germline (reference sequence). This CDR3 is 14 amino acids long. The CDR3 spells CASSLGVGPDTQYF. The CDR3 DNA is TGTGCCAGCAGCTTAGGAGTAGGCCCGGATACGCAGTATTTT.

V is TRBV19 and J is TRBJ1-5; 7 positions agree with TRBD1. The ends lost 1 base at V and 4 bases at J; junction bases unmatched: 7. CDR3 length: 16 amino acids. Looked up from germline, CDR1 is LNHDA and CDR2 is SQIVND (reference sequence). In DNA form, the CDR3 reads TGTGCCAGTAGTATAGCAGACAGGGTTAGGAATCAGCCCCAGCATTTT. Amino acids: CASSIADRVRNQPQHF.

This clonotype occurred a few times. The chain is built from TRBV6-5 and TRBJ2-3; D is tentatively TRBD1 or TRBD2 (5 bases each). CDR1 is MNHEY, CDR2 SVGAGI, per germline. The ends were cut back, 10 bases at V and 4 bases at J, with 21 bases in the middle. The CDR3 is 15 residues long. DNA for the CDR3: TGTGCCACCTCGGGACGCCTAAGAGGCGCAGATACGCAGTATTTT. It codes for CATSGRLRGADTQYF.

The J gene is TRBJ2-7, the V gene TRBV6-2 or TRBV6-3; 8 nucleotides align to TRBD2. The germline gives CDR1 MNHEY, CDR2 SVGEGT. The CDR3 is 15 amino acids. V dropped 10 bases and J dropped 5; count of bases not matched to a gene: 16. The CDR3 loop is CATWGLFSGGHEQYV. The DNA for the CDR3 is TGTGCCACCTGGGGACTTTTCAGCGGGGGCCACGAGCAGTACGTC.

In its sample, this clonotype was seen many times. J is TRBJ1-6 and V is TRBV6-5; D is perhaps TRBD1 (6 bases). V shed 0 bases and J shed 13 bases, with 16 bases lying between them. CDR1 is MNHEY and CDR2 is SVGAGI in the germline V gene. The CDR3 spans 15 residues. The CDR3 protein is CASSYSGTHPWPLHF. Written as DNA, the CDR3 is TGTGCCAGCAGTTACTCCGGGACACATCCTTGGCCCCTCCACTTT.

The chain combines TRBV7-2 with TRBJ2-7; no clear D. The CDR3 runs 15 residues. Trimming stripped 6 bases from V and 3 bases from J, with 18 bases between. Germline V gene data show CDR1 as SGHTA and CDR2 as FQGNSA. CDR3 coding DNA: TGTGCCAGCAGTCCGTCTCGGGCTTCTGGCTACGAGCAGTACTTC. Amino acids: CASSPSRASGYEQYF.

This clonotype was picked up a small number of times. The V gene is TRBV12-3 or TRBV12-4, the J gene TRBJ2-5, with a tentative D call TRBD1 (6 bases). Trimming removed 11 bases at V and 5 bases at J, with 15 bases between. The CDR3 loop spans 12 amino acids. The CDR3 coding sequence is TGTGCCCCGAGGGGGTACGGGGAGACCCAGTACTTC. Amino acids: CAPRGYGETQYF.

The chain links TRBV7-9 to TRBJ2-7, with D possibly being TRBD2 (5 bases). Germline lookup yields CDR1 SEHNR and CDR2 FQNEAQ (reference sequence). V lost 5 bases and J 0 bases, leaving 11 bases between the germline ends. The length of the CDR3 is 14 residues. CDR3 residues: CASSTDFPSYEQYV. CDR3 sequence (DNA): TGTGCCAGCAGCACGGACTTCCCCTCCTACGAGCAGTACGTC.

This clonotype was counted ten times or more. This chain connects TRBV7-9 to TRBJ1-2; 7 bases agree with TRBD1. The CDR3 contains 16 residues. V gave up 4 bases and J gave up 0 bases; unmatched junction bases: 8. Germline assignment: CDR1 SEHNR and CDR2 FQNEAQ (reference sequence). This CDR3 reads CASSSTDRAANYGYTF. CDR3 coding DNA: TGTGCCAGCAGCTCGACAGACAGGGCAGCTAACTATGGCTACACCTTC.

This clonotype was recorded a few times. The genes are TRBV4-1 and TRBJ1-2; TRBD1 agrees at 8 bases. V lost 1 base and J lost 6; bases outside the gene matches: 4. The germline CDR1 and CDR2 sequences are MGHRA and YSYEKL. This CDR3 is 14 amino acids long. The CDR3 region has the DNA TGCGCCAGCAGCCAAGTAGGCAGGGGGCATGGCTACACCTTC. Residues: CASSQVGRGHGYTF.

This sequence joins TRBV12-3 or TRBV12-4 and TRBJ1-2, with D possibly TRBD1 on 6 matching bases. The CDR3 totals 17 residues. V lost 3 bases and J 0 bases, leaving 17 bases between the germline ends. The CDR3 sequence is CASSFFLGDIPNYGYTF. DNA for the CDR3: TGTGCCAGCAGTTTTTTCCTCGGGGACATACCTAACTATGGCTACACCTTC.

The chain is built from TRBV6-6 and TRBJ2-7, with D unresolved. The CDR3 covers 13 residues. V lost 8 bases to trimming and J lost 0 bases, with 11 bases between them. Germline V lookup: CDR1 MNHNY, CDR2 SVGAGI (reference sequence). CDR3 in DNA: TGTGCCAGCCTAAACGTTGGCTCCTACGAGCAGTACTTC. Its translation is CASLNVGSYEQYF.

This clonotype has ten or more counts. This chain links TRBV2 with TRBJ1-1, with no clear D. The V end was cut by 6 bases, the J end by 5 bases, with 13 bases between. Germline V CDR1 and CDR2: SNHLY, FYNNEI. CDR3 size: 13 residues. CDR3: CASRLGGGTEAFF. The CDR3 coding sequence is TGTGCCAGCAGATTGGGCGGAGGGACTGAAGCTTTCTTT.

The V and J genes are TRBV27 and TRBJ2-1, with D possibly matching TRBD1 (5 bases). The V end was cut by 5 bases, the J end by 4 bases, with 18 bases between. Germline V CDR1 and CDR2: MNHEY, SMNVEV (reference sequence). This CDR3 has 16 amino acids. CDR3 protein: CASSLTAPSYYNEQFF. The CDR3 DNA sequence: TGTGCCAGCAGTCTGACAGCCCCATCGTATTACAATGAGCAGTTCTTC.

The rearrangement uses TRBV6-6 and TRBJ2-1; 10 bases agree with TRBD2. Germline V gene data show CDR1 as MNHNY and CDR2 as SVGAGI (reference sequence). J lost 5 bases, V lost 10 bases, and 14 bases had no gene match. This CDR3 is 16 amino acids long. The CDR3 protein is CATLGVLAGEDNEQFF. CDR3 nucleotide sequence: TGTGCCACCCTGGGGGTGCTAGCGGGGGAGGACAATGAGCAGTTCTTC.

This clonotype has only a few counts. The J gene is TRBJ2-3, the V gene TRBV7-6; D may match TRBD1 or TRBD2 (7 bases each). Germline V gives CDR1 SGHVS, CDR2 FNYEAQ. This CDR3 has 14 residues. V was cut by 5 bases and J by 6 bases, with 15 bases left in between. CDR3 protein: CASSSRGGVDTQYF. CDR3 sequence (DNA): TGTGCCAGCAGCAGCAGGGGGGGCGTCGATACGCAGTATTTT.